This TCR beta chain stems from a study of blood T cell repertoires in COVID-19. Study-wide context: Sites across the United States, Italy and Spain contributed samples from acute and convalescent COVID-19. PBMCs, B-cell-depleted T cells, or T cells were the source of the cDNA or gDNA that made up the material.

As processed by the authors: Estimation of nucleated cell counts relied on the amplification of reference gene primers. This table comes from immunoSEQ multiplex PCR, and its TCRdb copy is limited to in-frame clones, with some not included. D and trimming come from the DNA, and the V and J calls and clone size come from that table. The data contain approximately 60,000 clones, 65% to 85% of them singletons. This clone was recorded a few times. The V and J ends lost 6 bases and 5 bases, in that order; junction bases with no gene match: 13. From germline, CDR1 is SGHVS and CDR2 FNYEAQ. The CDR3 is 17 amino acids.

This chain links TRBV7-6 with TRBJ2-3; 11 nucleotides line up with TRBD2. This TCR came from a man aged 60-69 years with acute or convalescent COVID-19. Sequenced: peripheral blood. For the CDR3, the DNA is TGTGCCAGCAGTTCAATAACGGGACTAGCGGATGGAGATACGCAGTATTTT. It is translated as CASSSITGLADGDTQYF.